The 15 T cell receptor beta chains presented below share a single source sample, sequenced in a study of cytomegalovirus exposure and HLA in healthy donors. It was with 60 Vbeta and 13 Jbeta primers that the PCR ran. The protocol was immunoSEQ multiplex PCR, while the TCRdb copy is restricted to in-frame clones and leaves out a portion. The sample consists of 200,000 to 250,000 clones, 82% of them appearing once. The sequenced material came from PBMCs. These receptors all stem from a woman aged 40-49 years in good health and CMV-seropositive.

The rearrangement links TRBV30 to TRBJ2-7; tentative D call: TRBD1 (5 bases). The germline gives CDR1 GTSNPN, CDR2 SVGIG (reference sequence). The CDR3 runs to 12 residues. The ends were cut back, 3 bases at V and 2 bases at J, with 8 bases in the middle. As DNA, the CDR3 is TGTGCCTGGAGCGCCAGGGCCTACGAGCAGTACTTC. It translates to CAWSARAYEQYF.

The chain recombines TRBV27 with TRBJ2-5; TRBD1 matches at 7 bases. Near its end, the DNA agrees better with TRBJ2-7, so the J call may be wrong. CDR1 is MNHEY, CDR2 SMNVEV, per germline (reference sequence). The CDR3 is 14 amino acids. The CDR3 sequence: CASSRTGIAYEQYF. The CDR3, as DNA: TGTGCCAGCAGTCGGACAGGCATTGCCTACGAGCAGTACTTC.

J is TRBJ1-1 and V is TRBV5-8, with a tentative D call TRBD1 (5 bases). The germline gives CDR1 SGHTS, CDR2 YDEGEE. The CDR3 consists of 14 residues. V was pared by 4 bases and J by 2 bases, with 12 bases between. The CDR3 bases are TGTGCCAGCAGCCCATGGACACCAAACACTGAAGCTTTCTTT. It yields the protein CASSPWTPNTEAFF.

This chain joins TRBV6-6 and TRBJ2-3; D not resolved. V lost 5 bases and J lost 4, with 7 bases in between. CDR1 is MNHNY, CDR2 SVGAGI, per germline (reference sequence). This CDR3 is built from 12 residues. CDR3 in DNA: TGTGCCAGCAGTCAGAATCCAGATACGCAGTATTTT. As protein: CASSQNPDTQYF.

V and J are TRBV7-2 and TRBJ2-1; 7 bases match TRBD1. In germline, CDR1 is SGHTA, CDR2 FQGNSA. CDR3 size: 16 residues. J lost 9 bases, V lost 5 bases, and 16 bases had no gene match. The CDR3: CASSRILGQIDGEQFF. The DNA of the CDR3 is TGTGCCAGCAGCCGCATCTTGGGACAGATAGACGGTGAGCAGTTCTTC.

The chain is built from TRBV14 and TRBJ2-3; D unresolved. Germline lookup yields CDR1 SGHDN and CDR2 FVKESK. CDR3 length: 12 amino acids. V was pared by 4 bases and J by 1 base, with 3 bases between. CDR3 sequence: CASSPGTDTQYF. CDR3 nucleotides: TGTGCCAGCAGCCCGGGCACAGATACGCAGTATTTT.

The rearrangement joins TRBV30 to TRBJ2-7; the match to TRBD1 covers 12 bases. CDR3 length: 13 residues. Germline V gene data show CDR1 as GTSNPN and CDR2 as SVGIG (reference sequence). J was trimmed by 6 bases and V by 4 bases; bases with no gene match: 4. CDR3 nucleotide sequence: TGTGCCTGGATGGGACAGGGGGCAAGCGAGCAGTACTTC. The encoded protein is CAWMGQGASEQYF.

This clone was observed a single time. A junction end diverges from the germline sequence, so it may reflect a read error. The gene calls are TRBV7-9 and TRBJ1-4, with 9 bases fitting TRBD1. Germline values: CDR1 SEHNR, CDR2 FQNEAQ (reference sequence). The CDR3 is 14 amino acids. CDR3 DNA: TGTTCCAGCAGCCGGACAGGGGAGTATGAAAAACTGTTTTTT. Its translation: CSSSRTGEYEKLFF.

The chain recombines TRBV5-4 with TRBJ2-7; TRBD1 is a possible D gene (5 bases). Per germline, CDR1 SGHNT and CDR2 YYREEE (reference sequence). With 5 bases removed from V and 0 bases from J, the gap between germline ends came to 6 bases. The length of the CDR3 is 12 residues. In DNA, the CDR3 is TGTGCCAGCAGACAGGACTCCTACGAGCAGTACTTC. Protein: CASRQDSYEQYF.

The chain recombines TRBV2 with TRBJ1-4; maybe TRBD1 (5 bases). V lost 2 bases, J lost 4 bases, and 14 bases lay in between. The germline V gene has CDR1 SNHLY and CDR2 FYNNEI. The CDR3 runs 16 residues. CDR3 residues: CASSELGPESNEKLFF. The CDR3 DNA reads as TGTGCCAGCAGTGAACTGGGGCCAGAGAGTAATGAAAAACTGTTTTTT.

The rearrangement uses TRBV7-2 and TRBJ2-3; 9 nucleotides line up with TRBD2. This CDR3 has 15 residues. Germline V gives CDR1 SGHTA, CDR2 FQGNSA. With V trimmed by 5 bases and J by 3 bases, 6 bases remained unmatched. The DNA for the CDR3 is TGTGCCAGCAGCCCACCAGCGGGAGGAACAGATACGCAGTATTTT. Its protein is CASSPPAGGTDTQYF.

The rearrangement joins TRBV19 to TRBJ1-2; no clear D gene. Trimming pared 5 bases from V and 8 bases from J, leaving 24 bases between. Germline assignment: CDR1 LNHDA and CDR2 SQIVND (reference sequence). This CDR3 has 16 residues. The CDR3 protein is CASSPFDKVLSRGYTF. The CDR3 region has the DNA TGTGCCAGTAGTCCCTTCGACAAGGTTCTCTCTCGGGGCTACACCTTC.

This rearrangement joins TRBV6-1 to TRBJ2-3; 8 positions match TRBD2. The V segment lost 6 bases and the J segment 5 bases; nucleotides outside the gene matches: 10. Germline V gives CDR1 MNHNS, CDR2 SASEGT. The CDR3 length is 15 residues. The CDR3 DNA is TGTGCCAGCAGGGATAGCGGGATTGTTAAAGATACGCAGTATTTT. This encodes CASRDSGIVKDTQYF.

In this sample, this clone turned up a few times. The gene calls are TRBV5-1 and TRBJ1-2; 10 bases fit TRBD1. J gave up 2 bases and V 5 bases, and 3 bases lay outside the gene matches. Germline V gene lookup returns CDR1 SGHRS and CDR2 YFSETQ. The CDR3 length is 14 residues. CDR3 nucleotides: TGCGCCAGCAGTCCGGGACAGGGGAACTATGGCTACACCTTC. Its protein is CASSPGQGNYGYTF.

This chain uses TRBV27 with TRBJ1-1; no definite D call. Deletions cut 6 bases from V and 4 bases from J, with 15 bases between. Germline CDR1 MNHEY, CDR2 SMNVEV (reference sequence). The CDR3 is 14 amino acids. The CDR3 region has the DNA TGTGCCAGCAGCCCCCGGCGGCTAGGCACTGAAGCTTTCTTT. Protein: CASSPRRLGTEAFF.